One and the same sample provided the 13 T cell receptor beta chains below, sequenced in a study of molecular identifiers for immune sequencing clone quantification (dated by TCRdb to the late 2010s). To prepare the library, PCR was applied. Reads for this sample came from an Illumina HiSeq 4000. TCRdb reprocessing: public reads trimmed at Q25 with fastp, clones called with MiXCR, in-frame beta chains kept. Each CDR3 protein appears once, grouped with its most common genes and DNA. In this sample the table shows about half a million distinct CDR3 sequences, over 20% of which occur a single time. The top ten clonotypes cover around 0.86% of the sample. Sample: naive CD8+ T cells from blood, with Jurkat cell RNA spiked in. The sample's cell subset or site label, decoded: FACS-sorted CD8+CD4-CCR7+CD45RA+ naive T cells. These receptor sequences come from a human donor in good health. Some libraries in this study had Jurkat cell RNA spiked in.

This clonotype was counted ten times or more. The rearrangement joins TRBV29-1 to TRBJ2-1; the D is unclear. V was clipped by 4 bases and J by 10 bases, with 8 bases between them. Looked up from germline, CDR1 is SQVTM and CDR2 is ANQGSEA. This CDR3 spans 10 amino acids. DNA of the CDR3: TGCAGCGTTGCAAGCGTGGAGCAGTTCTTC. It specifies CSVASVEQFF.

This rearrangement joins TRBV4-3 to TRBJ2-7, with 8 bases fitting TRBD2. The CDR3 is 17 amino acids. Per germline, CDR1 LGHNA and CDR2 YSLEER. J was trimmed by 1 base and V by 0 bases; bases with no gene match: 8. DNA of the CDR3: TGCGCCAGCAGCCAAGATGCGGGGGGTTTCAGTTCCTACGAGCAGTACTTC. Residues: CASSQDAGGFSSYEQYF.

This chain links TRBV4-3 with TRBJ1-1; D unclear. The CDR3 length is 15 residues. Germline lookup yields CDR1 LGHNA and CDR2 YSLEER. V was cut by 4 bases and J by 1 base, with 13 bases left in between. CDR3 coding DNA: TGCGCCAGCAGCCCACTCGGGTCTTCGAACACTGAAGCTTTCTTT. Encoded protein: CASSPLGSSNTEAFF.

This clonotype turned up a few times. The chain combines TRBV12-3 or TRBV12-4 with TRBJ2-2; 8 bases line up with TRBD1. There are 20 residues in the CDR3. V lost 3 bases, J lost 3 bases, and 18 bases stayed unmatched. For the CDR3, the DNA is TGTGCCAGCAGTTTCCCCCCTCCTGACAGGGGTGGTGGGGACACCGGGGAGCTGTTTTTT. It encodes CASSFPPPDRGGGDTGELFF.

The gene calls are TRBV7-9 and TRBJ2-3; no clear D. The CDR3 totals 17 residues. V lost 5 bases and J lost 2, with 20 bases in between. In germline, CDR1 is SEHNR, CDR2 FQNEAQ (reference sequence). The CDR3 spells CASSPPVRARTTDTQYF. The CDR3 nucleotides are TGTGCCAGCAGCCCCCCCGTACGGGCGCGAACCACAGATACGCAGTATTTT.

This clonotype has a count of ten or more. The V call is TRBV14, the J call TRBJ1-4; D is perhaps TRBD1 (6 bases). The ends were cut back, 4 bases at V and 8 bases at J, with 20 bases in the middle. There are 16 residues in the CDR3. Germline V gene lookup returns CDR1 SGHDN and CDR2 FVKESK. The CDR3 DNA reads TGTGCCAGCAGCCGAGAGCGTGCCAGGGGTGGCGAAAAACTGTTTTTT. Its protein is CASSRERARGGEKLFF. The full variable domain, with the rest looked up from reference TRBV14 and TRBJ1-4, is EAGVTQFPSHSVIEKGQTVTLRCDPISGHDNLYWYRRVMGKEIKFLLHFVKESKQDESGMPNNRFLAERTGGTYSTLKVQPAELEDSGVYFCASSRERARGGEKLFFGSGTQLSVL.

Details on this clonotype: A much bigger clone sits one base away, suggesting this may be a read error. This rearrangement joins TRBV6-6 to TRBJ2-3; possible D gene TRBD1, 6 bases. Germline V gene lookup returns CDR1 MNHNY and CDR2 SVGAGI (reference sequence). This CDR3 contains 14 residues. The chain's CDR3 is CAHGPLGGMDTQYF. CDR3 sequence (DNA): TGTGCTCATGGGCCCCTTGGGGGCATGGATACGCAGTATTTT.

The rearrangement joins TRBV4-3 to TRBJ2-1; tentative D call: TRBD1 (6 bases). Trimming pared 0 bases from V and 9 bases from J, leaving 9 bases between. This CDR3 comprises 13 residues. Germline V gene sequence: CDR1 LGHNA, CDR2 YSLEER. CDR3 DNA sequence: TGCGCCAGCAGCCAAGAGTACAGGGTTGAGCAGTTCTTC. As protein: CASSQEYRVEQFF.

This clonotype occurred a few times. The chain employs TRBV4-1 and TRBJ2-1, with D maybe TRBD2 (5 bases). V was trimmed by 1 base and J by 9 bases, leaving 10 bases between them. The germline V gene has CDR1 MGHRA and CDR2 YSYEKL. The CDR3 totals 13 residues. The CDR3 spells CASSQVSTIEQFF. CDR3 DNA: TGCGCCAGCAGCCAAGTGTCGACTATTGAGCAGTTCTTC.

V is TRBV5-1 and J is TRBJ2-7; no reliable D call. The CDR3 totals 14 residues. Germline V CDR1 and CDR2: SGHRS, YFSETQ. V was shortened by 0 bases and J by 3 bases, with 10 bases between the two germline ends. The CDR3 bases are TGCGCCAGCAGCTTGGGCTCCGGGTTCTACGAGCAGTACTTC. It encodes CASSLGSGFYEQYF.

For this clonotype: Compared with germline, one end of the junction differs, possibly owing to a read error. This chain links TRBV11-3 with TRBJ1-2; D not resolved. The CDR3 has 15 amino acids. The germline CDR1 and CDR2 sequences are SGHNT and YENEEA. CDR3 sequence reads: CASSLEPGSNYGNTF. CDR3 bases: TGTGCCAGCAGCTTAGAGCCCGGGAGTAACTATGGCAACACCTTC.

Turning to this clonotype: The CDR3 does not end in the conserved phenylalanine or tryptophan, so this is likely a read error. The V and J genes are TRBV29-1 and TRBJ2-7; 9 bases are a match to TRBD2. Germline CDR1 SQVTM, CDR2 ANQGSEA. The CDR3 is 13 amino acids. The V and J ends lost 3 bases and 4 bases, in that order; junction bases with no gene match: 4. The CDR3 loop is CSVESSGNYEQYS. CDR3 nucleotide sequence: TGCAGCGTTGAGTCTAGCGGGAATTACGAGCAGTACTCC.

With regard to this clonotype: One end of the junction varies from germline; a read error may be responsible. The chain recombines TRBV5-4 with TRBJ1-1; D possibly corresponds to TRBD1 (5 bases). The CDR3 extends over 14 amino acids. Germline CDR1 SGHNT, CDR2 YYREEE (reference sequence). CDR3 DNA sequence: TGTGCCAGCAGCTTGGTCGGCAGGGTGACTGAAGCTTCCTTT. This translates into CASSLVGRVTEASF.